This T cell receptor beta chain came from a study of STAT3 mutations in large granular lymphocyte leukemia (dated by TCRdb to the late 2010s). For the wider study: About half of the T-LGLL patients who underwent longitudinal sequencing carried canonical activating STAT3 mutations. Over half of the T-LGLL patients were given one or more immunosuppressive therapy regimens, and less than 45% of those treated had a hematologic response. To reconstruct clonal hierarchy and dynamics, serial deep sequencing of TCRbeta CDR3 and STAT3 was performed in patients with T-cell large granular lymphocyte leukemia. From an initial cohort of over 200 LGL patients, roughly 17 representative T-LGLL cases were selected for longitudinal TCRbeta and STAT3 sequencing. As controls within the study, a couple of patients with natural killer LGL leukemia were also sequenced longitudinally. Each patient was sequenced at an average of about 4 time points, ranging from 2 to 8 samplings. Overall study outcomes, separate from this receptor: At least one immunodominant TCRbeta clonotype was identified in every T-LGLL patient, and multiple immunodominant subclonotypes were identified in about half of the T-LGLL patients. In about 30% of the 18 patients, TCR clonotype switching occurred after therapy, and every newly emerging clone was STAT3 wild type. Persisting codominant clonotypes in some patients meant a small but highly pathogenic clone may have been missed. The linking of therapy response to changes in TCR clonal burden was complicated by variable intervals between samplings and differing treatment regimens. Dominant TCR clone burden was found to exceed STAT3 mutant burden in several patients, suggesting that STAT3 mutation arose secondarily within a pre-expanded clone. Because no samples were available when a clone first appeared, clonal expansion was inferred from samplings taken at other points.

The germline V gene (reference sequence) supplies CDR1 GTSNPN and CDR2 SVGIG. From the cysteine through the phenylalanine, the CDR3 covers 13 amino acids. Just the 39-base CDR3 DNA is kept, in frame starting at base 1. The trim is 3 bases for V and 1 base for J, with a gap of 9 bases between the germline ends. The same DNA, extracted from blood mononuclear cells, served for both the TCR sequencing and the STAT3 sequencing. Regarding this clone: The target of this receptor is not known. The input lacks base qualities; no much larger clone sits a single base away.

TCRbeta libraries were sequenced on an Illumina MiSeq, averaging roughly 40,000 productive templates per sample. The immunoSEQ assay, which uses multiplex PCR amplification, was used to generate TCRbeta CDR3 libraries. The source study handled its data this way. Repertoire diversity was calculated as previously defined, and values close to 0 indicated extremely monoclonal samples. This is the immuneACCESS table as TCRdb keeps it, with only in-frame sequences that have V and J called. A part of the clones is gone; compared with another copy, unresolved V genes explain less than half, and the rest is unexplained. That table gives V, J and clone size, and the DNA gave D and trimming. A total of thousands of clones appear in this sample, around 92% of them only once. The leading ten clones occupy about 45% of the sample.

The receptor chain draws on TRBV30 and TRBJ1-1; the D gene assignment is ambiguous. This receptor was obtained from a man aged 50 or older with T-cell large granular lymphocyte leukemia. Some clones in this sample may be carry-over from other donors' samples. The age is the age at diagnosis. Sequencing input: peripheral blood mononuclear cells. The DNA sequence reads TGTGCCTGGAGGATACAGAAGAACACTGAAGCTTTCTTT. It translates as CAWRIQKNTEAFF.